This record looks at one T cell receptor beta chain sequence and its context. What it binds is not known. This record comes from a study of shared clonotypes between healthy human individuals. Study details: A couple of female and a few male donors aged 18 to 49 were enrolled. Study results and caveats: Collection of samples was limited to blood; tissue repertoires likely differ.

In replicate PCRs of sorted subsets, approximately 200 ng DNA, about 30,000 T cell genomes, was used. Sequenced by immunoSEQ multiplex PCR; TCRdb stores in-frame clones only, minus some. The sample lists about 610,000 clones; around 97% were seen once. J gave up 6 bases and V 4 bases, and 14 bases lay outside the gene matches. CDR1 and CDR2 (germline): SGHRS, YFSETQ. This CDR3 has 16 residues. In the CD4+ fraction, cells were divided into CD45RA+ naive and CD45RA-negative memory subsets. This chain connects TRBV5-1 to TRBJ1-2; 8 bases align to TRBD1. The TCR originated in a woman aged 25-40 years in good health. The specimen sequenced was naive CD4+ T cells sorted from blood. The subset denotes: CD45RA+ positively selected. The CDR3, as DNA: TGCGCCAGCAGCCTGGACAGGGTGGAGGACGGGGATGGCTACACCTTC. This encodes CASSLDRVEDGDGYTF. Looking up the rest from reference TRBV5-1 and TRBJ1-2 gives the full variable domain: KAGVTQTPRYLIKTRGQQVTLSCSPISGHRSVSWYQQTPGQGLQFLFEYFSETQRNKGNFPGRFSGRQFSNSRSEMNVSTLELGDSALYLCASSLDRVEDGDGYTFGSGTRLTVV.